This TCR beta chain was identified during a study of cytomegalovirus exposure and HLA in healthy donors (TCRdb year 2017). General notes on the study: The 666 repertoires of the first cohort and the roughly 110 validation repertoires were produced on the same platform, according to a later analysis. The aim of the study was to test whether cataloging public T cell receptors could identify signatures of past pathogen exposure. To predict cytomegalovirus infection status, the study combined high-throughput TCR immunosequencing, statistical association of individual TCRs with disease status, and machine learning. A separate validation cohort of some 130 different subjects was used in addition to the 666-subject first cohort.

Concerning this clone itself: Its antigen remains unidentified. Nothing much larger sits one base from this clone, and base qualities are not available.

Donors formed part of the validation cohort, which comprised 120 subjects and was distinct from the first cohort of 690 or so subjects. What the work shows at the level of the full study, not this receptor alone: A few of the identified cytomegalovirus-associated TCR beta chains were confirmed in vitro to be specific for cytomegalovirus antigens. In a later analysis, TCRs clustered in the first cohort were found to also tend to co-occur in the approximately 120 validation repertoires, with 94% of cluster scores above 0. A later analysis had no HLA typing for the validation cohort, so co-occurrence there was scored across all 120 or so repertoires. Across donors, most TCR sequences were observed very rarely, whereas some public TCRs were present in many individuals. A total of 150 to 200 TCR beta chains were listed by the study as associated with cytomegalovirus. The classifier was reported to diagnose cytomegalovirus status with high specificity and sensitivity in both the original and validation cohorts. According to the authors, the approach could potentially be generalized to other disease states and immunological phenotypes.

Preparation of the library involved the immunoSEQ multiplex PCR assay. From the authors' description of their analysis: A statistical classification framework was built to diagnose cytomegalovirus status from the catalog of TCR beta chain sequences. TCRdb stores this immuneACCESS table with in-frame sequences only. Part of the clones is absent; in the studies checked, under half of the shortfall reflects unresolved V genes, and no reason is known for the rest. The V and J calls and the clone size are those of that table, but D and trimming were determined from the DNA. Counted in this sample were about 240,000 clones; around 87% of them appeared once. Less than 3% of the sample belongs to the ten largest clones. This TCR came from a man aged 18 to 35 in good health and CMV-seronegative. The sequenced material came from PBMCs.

Here the CDR3 is given as CASSLGTGASSQYF. At the DNA level, the sequence is TGTGCCAGCAGCTTAGGGACAGGGGCGTCTTCTCAGTACTTC. The chain links TRBV11-2 with TRBJ2-7, with TRBD1 matching 9 junction bases. CDR1 and CDR2 are drawn from the germline V gene: SGHAT, FQNNGV. V has 1 base trimmed and J has 10 bases trimmed; junction bases matching no gene number 8. From its cysteine to its phenylalanine, the CDR3 spans 14 amino acids. CDR3 DNA only is kept here, 42 bases in frame from base 1.